Sequencing of this T cell receptor (beta chain) was carried out in a study of blood T cell repertoires in COVID-19 (dated by TCRdb to the early 2020s). The study in broad terms: The collaborator samples originated in the United States, Italy and Spain and spanned the acute and convalescent phases of COVID-19. The material from the prospective study consisted of cDNA or gDNA derived from T cells, B-cell-depleted T cells, or PBMCs. The dataset comprised deeply sampled blood TCRbeta repertoires from subjects exposed to, actively infected with, or recovered from COVID-19. The repertoires were released in a freely available public database meant as a resource for research on the immune response to SARS-CoV-2. The samples were drawn from the first 160 participants of the ongoing ImmuneRACE study and from 950 to 1,500 subjects provided by 6 global collaborators. Nearly every sample came with metadata listing a de-identified subject ID, COVID-19 status, age in years and sex. Where HLA class I and class II types were available, the types were taken from metadata supplied by the sample provider, not from assay-based typing. The study at large found these results: Clinical and demographic metadata were provided uncurated, with the amount varying by source and participant.

On this clone itself: The clone's antigen remains unknown. There are no base qualities to consult, and no much larger clone falls within one base.

One collaborating source in Seattle enrolled patients during active infection and followed them longitudinally through the course of disease. Whole blood was collected in K2EDTA tubes by collaborating institutions according to the institutions' own protocols. For TCRbeta analysis, collaborators shipped samples as frozen whole blood, isolated PBMCs, or DNA extracted from either of those sample types. Looking up the germline V gene yields CDR1 KGHSH and CDR2 LQKENI. V loses 3 bases, J loses 1 base, and the germline ends lie 6 bases apart. Including cysteine and phenylalanine, the CDR3 has 14 amino acids. The CDR3 DNA has 42 bases and is translated from base 1. TCRbeta CDR3 regions were amplified from genomic DNA using the immunoSEQ Assay, a bias-controlled multiplex PCR. In the paper's pipeline: The number of nucleated cells in each sample was estimated from the amplification of reference gene primers within the assay. To quantify the absolute abundance of each unique TCRbeta CDR3 rearrangement, sequence reads were collapsed and filtered. For each sample, productive Simpson clonality was calculated as the square root of Simpson's diversity index over productive rearrangements. TCRdb provides this immuneACCESS table in a form limited to in-frame rearrangements. Some clones are lacking; in checked studies, under half of them reflect an unresolved V gene, and why the rest are absent is not known. The V and J calls and clone size were taken over from that table, and D and trimming were inferred from the DNA. The sample contains about 210,000 clones, 80% to 85% of them found a single time. Of the sample, roughly a tenth falls within the top ten clones.

The TCR sequence derives from a woman older than 75 with COVID-19, enrolled during active disease. The rearrangement joined TRBV18 to TRBJ2-2; no D gene is confidently identified. Material: peripheral blood. The nucleotide sequence is TGTGCCAGCTCACCCCAGGAGAACACCGGGGAGCTGTTTTTT. Its protein reads: CASSPQENTGELFF.